This T cell receptor beta chain was retrieved from a study of shared clonotypes between healthy human individuals. Study as a whole: Contributing individuals were a couple of females and three males aged 18 to 49. Study-wide results and limits: Memory subsets had estimated richness that was generally smaller than that of naive subsets.

Germline V gives CDR1 LGHNA, CDR2 YNFKEQ. V was pared by 0 bases and J by 3 bases, with 17 bases between. There are 17 residues in the CDR3. Details on this clone: Its antigen is unidentified.

Libraries were prepared by immunoSEQ multiplex PCR; TCRdb keeps only in-frame clonotypes and omits some of them. In the table there are a few million clones, around nine tenths of which are singletons. V is TRBV4-2 and J is TRBJ1-2; D perhaps matches TRBD1 (6 bases). What was sequenced was naive CD4+ T cells sorted from blood. Subset specified: CD45RA+ positively selected. The TCR was taken from a man between 18 and 29 years old in good health. The CDR3 reads CASSQESGLGQHYGYTF. CDR3 in DNA: TGTGCCAGCAGCCAAGAATCGGGCTTAGGACAGCACTATGGCTACACCTTC.